The clone carrying this TCR beta chain was observed a handful of times. Antigen: not known. This sample was taken from a study of blood T cells in healthy people across ages. Study-wide points: Aged donors had fewer naive CD4+ cells and lower diversity than long-lived donors.

From germline, CDR1 is LGHDT and CDR2 YNNKEL (reference sequence). The CDR3 covers 15 residues. The V segment lost 6 bases and the J segment 9 bases; nucleotides outside the gene matches: 10. Through a sample-barcoded 5' primer and a J-beta primer mix, a second PCR was run for roughly 7 to 12 cycles. Via MiXCR, TCRdb re-called the 5' RACE reads, giving one row per CDR3 protein. The profile shows fewer than 650,000 distinct CDR3 sequences, roughly a quarter of them singletons. Each donor had approximately 10 milliliters of peripheral blood drawn. A minimum of 7 million PBMCs was isolated per sample. These data were likewise used in another study, on T cells of mothers and their children. From that report: Several million TCR beta reads per child versus over 9 million per mother.

The sample was blood. The chain employs TRBV3-1 and TRBJ2-3; 12 bases are a match to TRBD1. The TCR comes from a boy between 2 and 10 years old in good health. CDR3 protein: CASSLSGTGGFTQYF. CDR3 sequence (DNA): TGTGCCAGCAGTCTAAGTGGGACAGGGGGCTTCACGCAGTATTTT.